This is a list of T cell receptor beta chains from one sample in a study of OX40 agonist ivuxolimab in advanced cancers. Here immunoSEQ multiplex PCR was the method, and the copy in TCRdb shows in-frame clones only, minus some. Here the sample spans tens of thousands of clones, 75% to 90% being singletons. This material consisted of CD4+ or CD8+ T cells sorted from blood, taken in a trial of the OX40 agonist ivuxolimab. The receptors were gathered from an adult with an advanced solid tumor such as melanoma, head and neck, liver or kidney cancer. Both conserved end residues are part of each CDR3. The order of the fields is clone size, J gene, D gene, V gene, CDR3 DNA, CDR3 protein. A D gene is named only where the DNA matches it firmly. Rows may omit the clone size; those that give it use once, few, many or a size class.

NA TRBJ1-2 NA TRBV7-3 TGTGCCAGCAGCTTTCAGGGCACCAACTATGGCTACACCTTC CASSFQGTNYGYTF
NA TRBJ2-7 TRBD1 TRBV2 TGTGCCTGCCGACAGGGGGGCCCCTACGAGCAGTACTTC CACRQGGPYEQYF
NA TRBJ2-5 NA TRBV7-2 TGTGCCAGCAGCTTAGCCGAGACCCAGTACTTC CASSLAETQYF
NA TRBJ2-5 TRBD2 TRBV10-3 TGTGCCATCAGTGATCAAGCGGGAGGGCCGGAGACCCAGTACTTC CAISDQAGGPETQYF
NA TRBJ1-2 NA TRBV28 TGTGCCAGCAGCCTGTCACGGGAGGGCTACTATGGCTACACCTTC CASSLSREGYYGYTF
NA TRBJ1-5 NA TRBV4-1 TGCGCCAGCAGCCCATTGGGGGGTGGCAATCAGCCCCAGCATTTT CASSPLGGGNQPQHF
NA TRBJ2-5 NA TRBV4-1 TGCGCCAGCAGCCAAGATTCAGGGAGAGAGACCCAGTACTTC CASSQDSGRETQYF
NA TRBJ2-7 NA TRBV7-2 TGTGCCAGCAGCTTAGATACGGGGATAGGCTCCTACGAGCAGTACTTC CASSLDTGIGSYEQYF
NA TRBJ2-4 NA TRBV28 TGTGCCAGCAGTTTAGACAGCCACATTCAGTACTTC CASSLDSHIQYF
few TRBJ1-1 NA TRBV30 TGTGCCTGGGGCGACACGTGGAACACTGAAGCTTTCTTT CAWGDTWNTEAFF
NA TRBJ1-5 NA TRBV28 TGTGCCAGCACGACCGAGGGGAACGGCAATCAGCCCCAGCATTTT CASTTEGNGNQPQHF
NA TRBJ2-1 NA TRBV6-5 TGTGCCAGCAGTTACCGACCCGGAGAGGCCAATGAGCAGTTCTTC CASSYRPGEANEQFF
NA TRBJ2-1 NA TRBV9 TGTGCCAGCAGCGTAGCAGGGACTAATGAGCAGTTCTTC CASSVAGTNEQFF
NA TRBJ2-7 NA TRBV27 TGTGCCAGCAGCCCCGGCGGTATGGTAGAGCAGTACTTC CASSPGGMVEQYF
few TRBJ2-7 TRBD1 TRBV5-1 TGCGCCAGCAGCGAGGGACAGGGGGCCGAGCAGTACTTC CASSEGQGAEQYF
once TRBJ1-5 NA TRBV7-9 TGTGCCAGCAGCTTGGCTAGGGAACAGCCCCAGCATTTT CASSLAREQPQHF
NA TRBJ2-6 NA TRBV28 TGTGCCACCATCTCCGCCAGCTCTGGGGCCAACGTCCTGACTTTC CATISASSGANVLTF